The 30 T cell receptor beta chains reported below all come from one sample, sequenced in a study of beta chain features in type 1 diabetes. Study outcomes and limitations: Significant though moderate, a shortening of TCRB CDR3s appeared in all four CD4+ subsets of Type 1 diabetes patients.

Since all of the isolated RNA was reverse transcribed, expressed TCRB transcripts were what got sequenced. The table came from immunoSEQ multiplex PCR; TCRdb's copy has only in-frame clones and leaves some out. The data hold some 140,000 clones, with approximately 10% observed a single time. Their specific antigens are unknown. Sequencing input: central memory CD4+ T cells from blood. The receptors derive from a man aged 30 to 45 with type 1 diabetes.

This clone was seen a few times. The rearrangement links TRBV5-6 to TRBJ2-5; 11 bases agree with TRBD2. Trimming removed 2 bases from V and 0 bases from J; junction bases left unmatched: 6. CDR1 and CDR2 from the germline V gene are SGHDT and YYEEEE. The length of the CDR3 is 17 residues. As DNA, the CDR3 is TGTGCCAGCAGCTTTCTACTAGCGGGGGCAAACCAAGAGACCCAGTACTTC. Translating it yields CASSFLLAGANQETQYF.

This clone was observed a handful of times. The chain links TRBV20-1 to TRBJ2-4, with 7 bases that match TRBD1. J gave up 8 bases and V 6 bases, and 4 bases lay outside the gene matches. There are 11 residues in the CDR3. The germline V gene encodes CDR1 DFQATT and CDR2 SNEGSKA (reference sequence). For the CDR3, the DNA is TGCAGTGCCTGGGACAGTCACATTCAGTACTTC. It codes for CSAWDSHIQYF.

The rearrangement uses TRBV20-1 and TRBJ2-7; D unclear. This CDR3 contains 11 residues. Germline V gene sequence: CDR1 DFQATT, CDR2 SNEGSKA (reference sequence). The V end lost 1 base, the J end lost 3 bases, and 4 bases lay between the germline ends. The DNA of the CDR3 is TGCAGTGCTAGAGGACACTACGAGCAGTACTTC. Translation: CSARGHYEQYF.

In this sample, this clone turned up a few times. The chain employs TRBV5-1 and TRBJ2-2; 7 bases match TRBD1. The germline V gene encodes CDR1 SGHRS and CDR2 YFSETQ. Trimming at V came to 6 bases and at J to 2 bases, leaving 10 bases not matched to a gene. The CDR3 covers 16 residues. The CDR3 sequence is CASKSLRDSNTGELFF. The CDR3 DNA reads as TGCGCCAGCAAGTCCTTACGGGACAGTAACACCGGGGAGCTGTTTTTT.

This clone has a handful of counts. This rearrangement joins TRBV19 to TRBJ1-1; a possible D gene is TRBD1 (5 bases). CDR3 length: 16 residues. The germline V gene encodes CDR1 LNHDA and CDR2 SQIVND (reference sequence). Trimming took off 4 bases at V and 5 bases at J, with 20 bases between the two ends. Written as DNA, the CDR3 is TGTGCCAGTAGTAATCGACAGCCTTCGCGCGGAACTGAAGCTTTCTTT. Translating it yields CASSNRQPSRGTEAFF.

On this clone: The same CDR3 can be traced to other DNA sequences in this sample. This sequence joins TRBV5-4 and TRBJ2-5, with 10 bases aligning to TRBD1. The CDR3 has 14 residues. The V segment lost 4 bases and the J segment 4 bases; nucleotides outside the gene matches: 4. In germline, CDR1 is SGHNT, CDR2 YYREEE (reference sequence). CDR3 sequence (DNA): TGTGCCAGCAGCCGACAGGGGGCCGCAGAGACCCAGTACTTC. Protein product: CASSRQGAAETQYF.

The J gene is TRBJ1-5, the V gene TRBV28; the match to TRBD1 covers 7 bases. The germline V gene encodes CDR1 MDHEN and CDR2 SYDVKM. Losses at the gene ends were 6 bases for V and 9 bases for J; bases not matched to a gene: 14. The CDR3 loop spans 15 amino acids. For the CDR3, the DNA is TGTGCCAGCAGCTATAGACAGGGCCACTATCGGCCCCAGCATTTT. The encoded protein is CASSYRQGHYRPQHF.

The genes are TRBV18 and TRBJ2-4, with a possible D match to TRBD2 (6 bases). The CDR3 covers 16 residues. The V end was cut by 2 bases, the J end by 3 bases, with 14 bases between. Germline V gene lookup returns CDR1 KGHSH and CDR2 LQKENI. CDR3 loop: CASSPVVADYKNIQYF. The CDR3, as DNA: TGTGCCAGCTCACCAGTCGTTGCGGACTACAAAAACATTCAGTACTTC.

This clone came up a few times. The CDR3 region is CASSGGTVHEQYF. The CDR3 coding sequence is TGTGCCAGCAGTGGTGGGACAGTCCACGAGCAGTACTTC. The V call is TRBV28, the J call TRBJ2-7; 7 bases are shared with TRBD1. The CDR3 consists of 13 residues. V shed 5 bases, J shed 5 bases, and the junction held 6 bases outside the gene matches. In germline, CDR1 is MDHEN, CDR2 SYDVKM.

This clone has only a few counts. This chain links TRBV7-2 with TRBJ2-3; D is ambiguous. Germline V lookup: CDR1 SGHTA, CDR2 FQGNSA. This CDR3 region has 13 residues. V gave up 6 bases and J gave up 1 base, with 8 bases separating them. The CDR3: CASRPTGTDTQYF. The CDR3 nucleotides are TGTGCCAGCAGGCCTACAGGCACAGATACGCAGTATTTT.

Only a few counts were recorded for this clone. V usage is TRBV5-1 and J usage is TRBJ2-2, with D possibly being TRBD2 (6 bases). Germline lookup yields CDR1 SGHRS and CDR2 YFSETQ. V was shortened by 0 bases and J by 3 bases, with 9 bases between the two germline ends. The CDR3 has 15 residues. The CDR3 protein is CASSLGGTDTGELFF. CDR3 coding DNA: TGCGCCAGCAGCTTGGGGGGGACTGACACCGGGGAGCTGTTTTTT.

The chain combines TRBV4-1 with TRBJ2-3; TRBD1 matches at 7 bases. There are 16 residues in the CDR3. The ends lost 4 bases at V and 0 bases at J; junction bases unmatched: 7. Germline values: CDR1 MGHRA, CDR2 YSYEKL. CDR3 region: CASSPGTAPSTDTQYF. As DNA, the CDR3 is TGCGCCAGCAGCCCTGGGACAGCGCCAAGCACAGATACGCAGTATTTT.

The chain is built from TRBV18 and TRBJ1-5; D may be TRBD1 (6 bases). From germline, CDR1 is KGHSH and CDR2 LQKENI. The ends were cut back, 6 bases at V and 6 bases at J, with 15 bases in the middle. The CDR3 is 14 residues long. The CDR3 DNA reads TGTGCCAGCTCCCCGACAGGAGGCGGTCAGCCCCAGCATTTT. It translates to CASSPTGGGQPQHF.

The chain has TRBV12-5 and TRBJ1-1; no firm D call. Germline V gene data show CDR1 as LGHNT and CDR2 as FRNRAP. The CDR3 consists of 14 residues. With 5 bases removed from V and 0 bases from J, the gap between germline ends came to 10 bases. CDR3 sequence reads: CASGPPIMNTEAFF. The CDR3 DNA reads TGTGCTAGTGGTCCACCTATCATGAACACTGAAGCTTTCTTT. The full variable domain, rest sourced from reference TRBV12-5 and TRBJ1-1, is DARVTQTPRHKVTEMGQEVTMRCQPILGHNTVFWYRQTMMQGLELLAYFRNRAPLDDSGMPKDRFSAEMPDATLATLKIQPSEPRDSAVYFCASGPPIMNTEAFFGQGTRLTVV.

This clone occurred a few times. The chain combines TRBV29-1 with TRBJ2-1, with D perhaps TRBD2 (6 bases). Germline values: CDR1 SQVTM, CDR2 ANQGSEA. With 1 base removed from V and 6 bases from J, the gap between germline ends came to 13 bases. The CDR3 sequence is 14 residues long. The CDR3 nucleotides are TGCAGCGTTGAAGTGGGCTGGAGGGCCAATGAGCAGTTCTTC. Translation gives CSVEVGWRANEQFF.

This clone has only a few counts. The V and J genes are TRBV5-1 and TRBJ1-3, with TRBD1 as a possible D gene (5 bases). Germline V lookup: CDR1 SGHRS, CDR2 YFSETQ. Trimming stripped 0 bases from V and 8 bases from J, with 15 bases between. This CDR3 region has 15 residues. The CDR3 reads CASSLGLGGMDTIYF. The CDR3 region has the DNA TGCGCCAGCAGCTTGGGCCTCGGGGGAATGGACACCATATATTTT.

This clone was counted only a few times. CDR3 nucleotides: TGTGCCACCAGCAGGGACAGGGGGGGACTGTATGGCTACACCTTC. Amino acid sequence: CATSRDRGGLYGYTF. V is TRBV15 and J is TRBJ1-2; TRBD1 aligns across 10 bases. Trimming removed 3 bases from V and 5 bases from J; junction bases left unmatched: 6. Germline CDR1 reads LNHNV; CDR2 reads YYDKDF (reference sequence). This CDR3 has 15 residues.

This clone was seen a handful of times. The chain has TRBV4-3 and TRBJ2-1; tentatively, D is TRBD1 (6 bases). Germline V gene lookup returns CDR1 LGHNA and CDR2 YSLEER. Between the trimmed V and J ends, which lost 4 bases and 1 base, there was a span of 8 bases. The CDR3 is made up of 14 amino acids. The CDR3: CASSRQESYNEQFF. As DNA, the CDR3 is TGCGCCAGCAGCCGACAGGAATCCTACAATGAGCAGTTCTTC.

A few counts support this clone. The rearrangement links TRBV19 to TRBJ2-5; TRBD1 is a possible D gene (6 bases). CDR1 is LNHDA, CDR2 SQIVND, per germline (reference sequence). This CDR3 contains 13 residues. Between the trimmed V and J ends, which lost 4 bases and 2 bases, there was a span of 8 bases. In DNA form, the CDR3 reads TGTGCCAGTAGTACAGGACAGCAAGAGACCCAGTACTTC. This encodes CASSTGQQETQYF.

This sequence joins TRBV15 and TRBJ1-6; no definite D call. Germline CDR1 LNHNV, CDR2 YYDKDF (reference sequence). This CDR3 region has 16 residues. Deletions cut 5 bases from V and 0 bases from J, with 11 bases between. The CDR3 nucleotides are TGTGCCACCAGCGCAGGATTTAGCTCCTATAATTCACCCCTCCACTTT. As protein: CATSAGFSSYNSPLHF.

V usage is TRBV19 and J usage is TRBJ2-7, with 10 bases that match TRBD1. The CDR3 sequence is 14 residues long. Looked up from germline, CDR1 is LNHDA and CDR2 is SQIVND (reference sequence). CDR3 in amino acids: CDISPGQGTYEQYF. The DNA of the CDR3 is TGTGACATCTCTCCGGGACAGGGGACCTACGAGCAGTACTTC.

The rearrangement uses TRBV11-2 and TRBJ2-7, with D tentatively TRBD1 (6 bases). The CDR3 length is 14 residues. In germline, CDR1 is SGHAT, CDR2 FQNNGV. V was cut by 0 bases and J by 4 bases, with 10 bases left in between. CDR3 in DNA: TGTGCCAGCAGCTTAGATTGGCAGGGGTACGAGCAGTACTTC. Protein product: CASSLDWQGYEQYF.

CDR3 nucleotides: TGTGCCAGCCTGGGGGGGGGCAGGACTGAAGCTTTCTTT. It yields the protein CASLGGGRTEAFF. This sequence joins TRBV28 and TRBJ1-1; a weak D match, TRBD1 (6 bases). Trimming removed 8 bases from V and 5 bases from J, with 15 bases in between. The CDR3 runs 13 residues. CDR1 is MDHEN and CDR2 is SYDVKM in the germline V gene.

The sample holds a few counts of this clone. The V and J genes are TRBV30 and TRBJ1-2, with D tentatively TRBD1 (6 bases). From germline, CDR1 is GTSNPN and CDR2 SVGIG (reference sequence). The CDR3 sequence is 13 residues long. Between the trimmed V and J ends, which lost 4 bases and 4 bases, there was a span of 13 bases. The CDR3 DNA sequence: TGTGCCTGGATCAGGGGATCGGGCTATGGCTACACCTTC. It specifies CAWIRGSGYGYTF.

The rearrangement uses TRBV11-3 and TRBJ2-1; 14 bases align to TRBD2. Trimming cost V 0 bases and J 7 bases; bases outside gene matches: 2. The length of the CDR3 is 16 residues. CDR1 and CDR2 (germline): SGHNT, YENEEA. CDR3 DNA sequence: TGTGCCAGCAGCTTAGATGGGACTAGCGGGAGAAATGAGCAGTTCTTC. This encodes CASSLDGTSGRNEQFF.

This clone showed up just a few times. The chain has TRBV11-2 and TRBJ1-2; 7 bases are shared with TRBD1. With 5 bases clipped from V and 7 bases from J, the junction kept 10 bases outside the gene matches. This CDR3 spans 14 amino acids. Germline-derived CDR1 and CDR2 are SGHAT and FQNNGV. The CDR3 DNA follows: TGTGCCAGCAGCCGCGTGTCAGACAGGGCTGGCTACACCTTC. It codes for CASSRVSDRAGYTF.

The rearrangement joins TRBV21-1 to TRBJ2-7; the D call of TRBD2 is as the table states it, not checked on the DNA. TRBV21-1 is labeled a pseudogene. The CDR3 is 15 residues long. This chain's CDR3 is CASSNGSRRYYEQYF. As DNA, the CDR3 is TGTGCCAGCAGCAACGGGTCCAGGAGGTACTACGAGCAGTACTTC.

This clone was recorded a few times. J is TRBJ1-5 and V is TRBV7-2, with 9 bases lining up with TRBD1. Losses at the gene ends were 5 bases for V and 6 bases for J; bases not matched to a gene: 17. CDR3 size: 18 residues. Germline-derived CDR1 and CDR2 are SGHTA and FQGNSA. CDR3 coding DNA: TGTGCCAGCAGCCCCGTACTGAACGGACAGGGGATAGGTCAGCCCCAGCATTTT. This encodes CASSPVLNGQGIGQPQHF. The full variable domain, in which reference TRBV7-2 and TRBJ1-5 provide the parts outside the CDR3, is GAGVSQSPSNKVTEKGKDVELRCDPISGHTALYWYRQSLGQGLEFLIYFQGNSAPDKSGLPSDRFSAERTGGSVSTLTIQRTQQEDSAVYLCASSPVLNGQGIGQPQHFGDGTRLSIL.

The CDR3 spells CASSQKTSGGPGETQYF. CDR3 coding DNA: TGTGCCAGCAGCCAGAAGACTAGCGGGGGGCCGGGGGAGACCCAGTACTTC. The J gene is TRBJ2-5, the V gene TRBV5-4; 13 bases map to TRBD2. The CDR3 is made up of 17 amino acids. J lost 5 bases, V lost 4 bases, and 11 bases had no gene match. Germline-derived CDR1 and CDR2 are SGHNT and YYREEE (reference sequence).

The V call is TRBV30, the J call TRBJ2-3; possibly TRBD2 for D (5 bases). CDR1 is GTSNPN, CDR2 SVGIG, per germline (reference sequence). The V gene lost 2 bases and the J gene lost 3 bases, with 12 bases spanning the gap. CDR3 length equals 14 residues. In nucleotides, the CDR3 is TGTGCCTGGAGTAACGGGGTAGAGACAGATACGCAGTATTTT. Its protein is CAWSNGVETDTQYF.